The sample holds one count of the clone carrying this T cell receptor beta chain. The V segment lost 5 bases and the J segment 3 bases; nucleotides outside the gene matches: 6. The CDR3 has 15 amino acids. Germline V gives CDR1 LNHDA, CDR2 SQIVND (reference sequence). The data were obtained in a study of blood T cell repertoires in COVID-19. Across the study: The United States, Italy and Spain supplied acute and convalescent COVID-19 samples. The analysed material was cDNA or gDNA that came from T cells, B-cell-depleted T cells, or PBMCs.

This table comes from immunoSEQ multiplex PCR, and its TCRdb copy is limited to in-frame clones, with some not included. In the table there are 150,000 or so clones, around 84% of which are singletons. The gene calls are TRBV19 and TRBJ1-3; 8 nucleotides line up with TRBD1. Sequencing was done on a sample of PBMCs or T cells enriched from blood (not recorded which). The TCR comes from a man in his forties or fifties who had recovered from COVID-19. The CDR3 protein is CASSAQTGVGNTIYF. CDR3 DNA sequence: TGTGCCAGTAGTGCCCAGACAGGGGTTGGAAACACCATATATTTT.